Listed here are 26 T cell receptor beta chains from one sample, sequenced in a study of shared T cell receptors in the human thymus. Method: immunoSEQ multiplex PCR; TCRdb's copy keeps in-frame clones and lacks some. The sample lists 600,000 or so clones; more than 70% were seen once. These sequences were also reported in another study, on human thymus T cells.

Sequences were obtained from thymocytes. The receptor set was obtained from a boy in the first two years of life with a congenital heart defect.

The chain links TRBV4-1 to TRBJ1-5, with 8 bases identical to TRBD1. This CDR3 has 18 residues. CDR1 MGHRA and CDR2 YSYEKL come from the germline V gene. The V and J ends lost 0 bases and 2 bases, in that order; junction bases with no gene match: 9. CDR3 sequence (DNA): TGCGCCAGCAGCCAAGATCGGTCAGGGGGCCAGGGCAATCAGCCCCAGCATTTT. This gives the protein CASSQDRSGGQGNQPQHF.

In its sample, this clone was seen once. The chain links TRBV28 to TRBJ2-1; 9 bases agree with TRBD2. V was clipped by 6 bases and J by 9 bases; unmatched bases: 18. The germline V gene encodes CDR1 MDHEN and CDR2 SYDVKM. This CDR3 spans 17 amino acids. For the CDR3, the DNA is TGTGCCAGCAGCCCGACTGTCCCACGGACTAGCGCTTGTGAGCAGTTCTTC. Residues: CASSPTVPRTSACEQFF.

The J gene is TRBJ1-6, the V gene TRBV7-2, with 9 bases aligning to TRBD1. The germline V gene has CDR1 SGHTA and CDR2 FQGNSA. This CDR3 spans 15 amino acids. The J segment lost 8 bases and the V segment lost 4 bases, leaving 6 bases of the junction unmatched. The CDR3 DNA follows: TGTGCCAGCAGCTGTACAGGGGGCGGTTATTCACCCCTCCACTTT. Amino acids: CASSCTGGGYSPLHF.

The chain recombines TRBV5-6 with TRBJ1-2, with 7 bases fitting TRBD1. The ends lost 4 bases at V and 0 bases at J; junction bases unmatched: 6. CDR3 length equals 15 residues. The V gene's germline CDR1 is SGHDT and CDR2 YYEEEE. CDR3 sequence reads: CASSRRGQPNYGYTF. In nucleotides, the CDR3 is TGTGCCAGCAGCCGAAGGGGACAGCCTAACTATGGCTACACCTTC.

The chain has TRBV25-1 and TRBJ1-1, with a weak D call TRBD1 (6 bases). Trimming took off 6 bases at V and 1 base at J, with 12 bases between the two ends. This CDR3 contains 14 residues. Per the germline V gene, CDR1 is MGHDK and CDR2 is SYGVNS. CDR3 in DNA: TGTGCCAGCAGCCAAAACAGGGCGAACACTGAAGCTTTCTTT. Protein sequence: CASSQNRANTEAFF.

V gene TRBV6-5 combines with J gene TRBJ2-2, with D tentatively TRBD1 (6 bases). Germline assignment: CDR1 MNHEY and CDR2 SVGAGI. Trimming shortened V by 4 bases and J by 5 bases, and 14 bases separated the two germline ends. The CDR3 is 15 residues long. The DNA of the CDR3 is TGTGCCAGCAGTTTTGAGGACAGAATGACCGGGGAGCTGTTTTTT. Protein sequence: CASSFEDRMTGELFF.

The sample holds a few counts of this clone. The gene calls are TRBV11-2 and TRBJ1-6; the match to TRBD1 covers 9 bases. J lost 4 bases, V lost 5 bases, and 6 bases had no gene match. The CDR3 is 16 amino acids. CDR1 is SGHAT and CDR2 is FQNNGV in the germline V gene. The CDR3 region has the DNA TGTGCCAGCAGCCCGCCGACAGGGGGATATAATTCACCCCTCCACTTT. This translates into CASSPPTGGYNSPLHF.

V usage is TRBV16 and J usage is TRBJ2-7, with TRBD1 matching 10 bases. The CDR3 loop spans 14 amino acids. After removal of 5 bases from V and 7 bases from J, the junction contained 8 bases not matched to a gene. CDR1 and CDR2 from the germline V gene are KGHSY and FQNENV. The chain's CDR3 is CASSSRQGAGEQYF. The CDR3 bases are TGTGCCAGCAGCTCGCGACAGGGGGCAGGTGAGCAGTACTTC.

CDR3 bases: TGCGCCAGCAGCCCAAGGACAGGGAACGAGCAGTACTTC. It specifies CASSPRTGNEQYF. The gene calls are TRBV5-1 and TRBJ2-7; 8 bases fit TRBD1. V trimming: 4 bases; J trimming: 5 bases; junction bases outside the gene matches: 5. The germline V gene encodes CDR1 SGHRS and CDR2 YFSETQ. The CDR3 has 13 amino acids.

This clone appeared a single time. The chain links TRBV9 to TRBJ2-7, with 9 bases matching TRBD1. The CDR3 length is 14 residues. V was pared by 3 bases and J by 0 bases, with 1 base of the junction left unmatched. Germline V lookup: CDR1 SGDLS, CDR2 YYNGEE. CDR3 loop: CASSGTGDSYEQYF. CDR3 bases: TGTGCCAGCAGCGGGACAGGGGACTCCTACGAGCAGTACTTC.

The chain combines TRBV2 with TRBJ2-3; possible D gene TRBD2, 6 bases. Per germline, CDR1 SNHLY and CDR2 FYNNEI. CDR3 length: 16 amino acids. V lost 4 bases, J lost 0 bases, and 14 bases lay in between. DNA for the CDR3: TGTGCCAGCAGTGTACTTGCGGGACGAAGCACAGATACGCAGTATTTT. Translated: CASSVLAGRSTDTQYF.

The chain recombines TRBV29-1 with TRBJ2-3; 13 bases fit TRBD2. With 6 bases clipped from V and 1 base from J, the junction kept 4 bases outside the gene matches. The CDR3 spans 15 residues. CDR1 and CDR2 from the germline V gene are SQVTM and ANQGSEA. The CDR3 sequence: CSVAGTSGGTDTQYF. As DNA, the CDR3 is TGCAGCGTAGCTGGGACTAGCGGGGGCACAGATACGCAGTATTTT.

This rearrangement joins TRBV9 to TRBJ2-3; 12 bases agree with TRBD1. Germline CDR1 and CDR2: SGDLS and YYNGEE. J lost 4 bases, V lost 0 bases, and 3 bases had no gene match. The CDR3 spans 16 residues. CDR3 sequence: CASSVGDRGQADTQYF. CDR3 DNA sequence: TGTGCCAGCAGCGTAGGGGACAGGGGGCAAGCAGATACGCAGTATTTT. Full variable domain (remainder filled in from reference TRBV9 and TRBJ2-3): DSGVTQTPKHLITATGQRVTLRCSPRSGDLSVYWYQQSLDQGLQFLIQYYNGEERAKGNILERFSAQQFPDLHSELNLSSLELGDSALYFCASSVGDRGQADTQYFGPGTRLTVL.

The gene calls are TRBV7-9 and TRBJ2-7, with 10 bases fitting TRBD1. V gave up 5 bases and J gave up 3 bases; unmatched junction bases: 4. The length of the CDR3 is 14 residues. CDR1 and CDR2 from the germline V gene are SEHNR and FQNEAQ (reference sequence). The CDR3 DNA follows: TGTGCCAGCAGCCCCCGGACAGGGGGCTACGAGCAGTACTTC. Translation: CASSPRTGGYEQYF.

This clone has just a few counts. The chain is built from TRBV6-4 and TRBJ2-3; D might be TRBD1 (5 bases). Trimming removed 4 bases from V and 6 bases from J, with 11 bases in between. The germline CDR1 and CDR2 sequences are MRHNA and SNTAGT. The CDR3 is 13 residues long. This chain's CDR3 is CASSASRVDTQYF. The CDR3 DNA reads TGTGCCAGCAGTGCGTCCAGGGTCGATACGCAGTATTTT.

The rearrangement uses TRBV4-1 and TRBJ1-1, with 9 bases identical to TRBD1. The CDR3 runs to 16 residues. J lost 1 base, V lost 0 bases, and 3 bases had no gene match. Germline CDR1 MGHRA, CDR2 YSYEKL. This CDR3 reads CASSQDWTGENTEAFF. The CDR3 nucleotides read TGCGCCAGCAGCCAAGATTGGACAGGGGAGAACACTGAAGCTTTCTTT.

This chain uses TRBV18 with TRBJ2-7; a weak D match, TRBD2 (5 bases). Germline CDR1 KGHSH, CDR2 LQKENI. V shed 0 bases and J shed 2 bases, with 14 bases lying between them. The CDR3 loop spans 16 amino acids. CDR3 sequence (DNA): TGTGCCAGCTCACCACCGAGCGGAAAAGGCCCCTACGAGCAGTACTTC. Translating gives CASSPPSGKGPYEQYF.

In DNA form, the CDR3 reads TGTGCCACCAGCAGGTCCCCCGGGACAAAGAATCAGCCCCAGCATTTT. Translated: CATSRSPGTKNQPQHF. The chain couples TRBV15 to TRBJ1-5, with TRBD1 as a possible D gene (6 bases). The V end was cut by 3 bases, the J end by 4 bases, with 16 bases between. The CDR3 runs 16 residues. CDR1 and CDR2 (germline): LNHNV, YYDKDF (reference sequence).

The chain carries TRBV29-1 and TRBJ2-3; TRBD2 matches at 7 bases. Germline CDR1 and CDR2: SQVTM and ANQGSEA. This CDR3 spans 15 amino acids. Trimming took 4 bases from V and 7 from J; bases not matched to a gene: 14. CDR3 residues: CSVAIRRTSANTQYF. The DNA for the CDR3 is TGCAGCGTTGCTATCCGACGCACTAGCGCAAATACGCAGTATTTT.

In nucleotides, the CDR3 is TGCGCCAGCAGCCGGGGGGCGGAACCTAATGAAAAACTGTTTTTT. As protein: CASSRGAEPNEKLFF. J is TRBJ1-4 and V is TRBV5-1; a weak D match, TRBD1 (6 bases). The CDR3 covers 15 residues. Trimming stripped 4 bases from V and 3 bases from J, with 13 bases between. The germline V gene has CDR1 SGHRS and CDR2 YFSETQ.

V is TRBV19 and J is TRBJ2-2; D unclear. Trimming cost V 5 bases and J 5 bases, with 12 bases left between them. Germline V CDR1 and CDR2: LNHDA, SQIVND (reference sequence). This CDR3 has 14 residues. CDR3 nucleotides: TGTGCCAGTAGTTCCCCTGGGCCGACCGGGGAGCTGTTTTTT. This translates into CASSSPGPTGELFF.

This clone was recorded a few times. This chain uses TRBV5-6 with TRBJ2-7; no definite D call. Germline-derived CDR1 and CDR2 are SGHDT and YYEEEE. The CDR3 is 13 amino acids. V dropped 4 bases and J dropped 0 bases, with 8 bases sitting between them. CDR3 DNA: TGTGCCAGCAGCCAGGCCGGCTCCTACGAGCAGTACTTC. Translating it yields CASSQAGSYEQYF.

The V call is TRBV27, the J call TRBJ1-1, with D perhaps TRBD1 (6 bases). The CDR3 extends over 13 amino acids. The germline gives CDR1 MNHEY, CDR2 SMNVEV (reference sequence). Trimming pared 4 bases from V and 4 bases from J, leaving 10 bases between. CDR3 DNA sequence: TGTGCCAGCAGTTCAGGGGTGGGCACTGAAGCTTTCTTT. Its translation: CASSSGVGTEAFF.

This clone was seen only a few times. The V call is TRBV19, the J call TRBJ1-1, with a possible D match to TRBD1 (6 bases). The germline V gene encodes CDR1 LNHDA and CDR2 SQIVND (reference sequence). V gave up 3 bases and J gave up 0 bases, with 26 bases separating them. This CDR3 spans 20 amino acids. The CDR3 DNA is TGTGCCAGTAGTATGGGGCAGGGATGGCTTGGGGGCTCAATGAACACTGAAGCTTTCTTT. It is translated as CASSMGQGWLGGSMNTEAFF.

The V call is TRBV5-1, the J call TRBJ2-2; possible D gene TRBD2, 6 bases. This CDR3 is 14 amino acids long. V was pared by 5 bases and J by 4 bases, with 12 bases between. The V gene's germline CDR1 is SGHRS and CDR2 YFSETQ. This chain's CDR3 is CASRRLGSTGELFF. The CDR3 DNA follows: TGCGCCAGCAGACGACTAGGAAGCACCGGGGAGCTGTTTTTT.

V usage is TRBV28 and J usage is TRBJ2-7; a weak D match, TRBD1 (6 bases). The CDR3 consists of 16 residues. Per the germline V gene, CDR1 is MDHEN and CDR2 is SYDVKM. V shed 4 bases and J shed 0 bases, with 16 bases lying between them. The CDR3 sequence is CASSWGPKQHSYEQYF. In DNA form, the CDR3 reads TGTGCCAGCAGTTGGGGGCCTAAACAGCACTCCTACGAGCAGTACTTC.